Below are 12 T cell receptor beta chains sequenced from a single sample in a study of T-cell reconstitution after alpha-beta-depleted transplantation in children. TCRbeta library preparation incorporated unique molecular identifiers. Each CDR3 protein gets one entry after TCRdb re-called the PCR reads with MiXCR. The data hold approximately 650,000 distinct CDR3 sequences, with around 13% observed a single time. The specimen was PBMCs, collected before TCRalphabeta/CD19-depleted stem cell transplant. These TCRs come from a girl aged 2-9 years with congenital amegakaryocytic thrombocytopenia, due to receive a stem cell transplant.

This chain connects TRBV20-1 to TRBJ2-7; D perhaps matches TRBD1 (5 bases). CDR1 is DFQATT and CDR2 is SNEGSKA in the germline V gene (reference sequence). Trimming pared 3 bases from V and 2 bases from J, leaving 14 bases between. The CDR3 contains 14 residues. CDR3 DNA sequence: TGCAGTGCTAGTCAGGGAAGAATTACCTACGAGCAGTACTTC. Amino acids: CSASQGRITYEQYF.

This clonotype was counted between two and nine times. V gene TRBV20-1 combines with J gene TRBJ2-3; D perhaps matches TRBD2 (6 bases). Germline CDR1 DFQATT, CDR2 SNEGSKA (reference sequence). V gave up 5 bases and J gave up 5 bases, with 20 bases separating them. This CDR3 comprises 15 residues. CDR3 in DNA: TGCAGTGCTCGCGAGGGGAGGAGGATTTTAGATACGCAGTATTTT. Protein sequence: CSAREGRRILDTQYF.

V usage is TRBV20-1 and J usage is TRBJ2-2; D gene ambiguous. The V end was cut by 5 bases, the J end by 6 bases, with 19 bases between. The CDR3 runs to 15 residues. CDR1 and CDR2 (germline): DFQATT, SNEGSKA (reference sequence). The DNA of the CDR3 is TGCAGTGCTGAGATGTGGCCAGTGGGTTCCGGGGAGCTGTTTTTT. Amino acids: CSAEMWPVGSGELFF.

There are a few counts of this clonotype. The CDR3 DNA reads as TGTGCCAGCAAAACTAGCGGGATAGAGACCCAGTACTTC. It codes for CASKTSGIETQYF. This rearrangement joins TRBV28 to TRBJ2-5; 10 nucleotides align to TRBD2. Trimming took 7 bases from V and 4 from J; bases not matched to a gene: 3. Per germline, CDR1 MDHEN and CDR2 SYDVKM. The CDR3 has 13 amino acids.

J is TRBJ1-3 and V is TRBV20-1; TRBD1 matches 7 bases. This CDR3 spans 15 amino acids. Germline CDR1 and CDR2: DFQATT and SNEGSKA (reference sequence). V was pared by 3 bases and J by 4 bases, with 9 bases of the junction left unmatched. Written as DNA, the CDR3 is TGCAGTGCTAGCGGGGGGACAGCTAACGGAAACACCATATATTTT. Residues: CSASGGTANGNTIYF.

This clonotype was seen a handful of times. This chain links TRBV28 with TRBJ2-7, with TRBD1 as a possible D gene (5 bases). The ends were cut back, 3 bases at V and 4 bases at J, with 13 bases in the middle. The V gene's germline CDR1 is MDHEN and CDR2 SYDVKM. The CDR3 consists of 14 residues. As DNA, the CDR3 is TGTGCCAGCAGTTTTGCGCAGGGAAAGTACGAGCAGTACTTC. Its translation: CASSFAQGKYEQYF.

In this sample, this clonotype turned up many times. V usage is TRBV29-1 and J usage is TRBJ1-1; 7 positions match TRBD1. CDR1 and CDR2 (germline): SQVTM, ANQGSEA. The CDR3 consists of 12 residues. Trimming removed 6 bases from V and 11 bases from J; junction bases left unmatched: 12. The CDR3 coding sequence is TGCAGCGTCCTAGGGGGCGCGAGGCGCGCTTTCTTT. As protein: CSVLGGARRAFF.

The rearrangement joins TRBV7-8 to TRBJ2-1, with 9 bases identical to TRBD2. The CDR3 is made up of 18 amino acids. The germline gives CDR1 SGHVS, CDR2 FQNEAQ. V dropped 4 bases and J dropped 3; count of bases not matched to a gene: 13. The chain's CDR3 is CASSYRGGGTSSYNEQFF. The CDR3 coding sequence is TGTGCCAGCAGCTACCGCGGGGGCGGGACTAGCAGCTACAATGAGCAGTTCTTC.

The chain has TRBV20-1 and TRBJ2-2; 10 bases line up with TRBD2. Looked up from germline, CDR1 is DFQATT and CDR2 is SNEGSKA (reference sequence). The CDR3 spans 15 residues. J was trimmed by 10 bases and V by 3 bases; bases with no gene match: 11. DNA of the CDR3: TGCAGTGCTAGGCCCCTAGCGGGGGCCCCGGCGGAGCTGTTTTTT. This codes for CSARPLAGAPAELFF.

This clonotype appeared many times. CDR3 sequence (DNA): TGCGCCAGCAGCCCCCCCGGACTAGCGGGAGCCTCAGATACGCAGTATTTT. Translated: CASSPPGLAGASDTQYF. J is TRBJ2-3 and V is TRBV5-1, with 13 positions matching TRBD2. J lost 4 bases, V lost 4 bases, and 9 bases had no gene match. The V gene's germline CDR1 is SGHRS and CDR2 YFSETQ. The CDR3 extends over 17 amino acids.

At least ten counts were recorded for this clonotype. The chain couples TRBV5-1 to TRBJ2-1; 9 bases fit TRBD2. The germline CDR1 and CDR2 sequences are SGHRS and YFSETQ. The CDR3 contains 14 residues. V trimming: 4 bases; J trimming: 8 bases; junction bases outside the gene matches: 7. The CDR3 reads CASSPGTSWHEQFF. CDR3 nucleotides: TGCGCCAGCAGCCCTGGGACTAGCTGGCATGAGCAGTTCTTC. Full variable domain (remainder filled in from reference TRBV5-1 and TRBJ2-1): KAGVTQTPRYLIKTRGQQVTLSCSPISGHRSVSWYQQTPGQGLQFLFEYFSETQRNKGNFPGRFSGRQFSNSRSEMNVSTLELGDSALYLCASSPGTSWHEQFFGPGTRLTVL.

This clonotype has at least ten counts. This chain links TRBV5-1 with TRBJ2-5, with D perhaps TRBD2 (5 bases). Trimming cost V 5 bases and J 2 bases, with 10 bases left between them. The CDR3 extends over 13 amino acids. The germline gives CDR1 SGHRS, CDR2 YFSETQ. CDR3 sequence reads: CASREDGQETQYF. In nucleotides, the CDR3 is TGCGCCAGCAGGGAGGACGGTCAAGAGACCCAGTACTTC.